The T cell receptor beta chain under discussion was sequenced for a study of technical replicates of blood from a handful of donors. The junction had 4 bases not matched to a gene; V was cut back by 10 bases and J by 5 bases. The CDR3 sequence is 12 residues long. Germline V gene lookup returns CDR1 MRHNA and CDR2 SNTAGT. Sequencing was performed with immunoSEQ multiplex PCR; in TCRdb, only in-frame clones are kept and a portion is missing. This table has 85,000 to 100,000 clones, 95% appearing once. Sequencing input: T cells isolated from PBMCs. The TCR comes from a human donor in good health. This chain links TRBV6-4 with TRBJ2-7, with 11 bases aligning to TRBD1. CDR3 sequence: CATGQGANEQYF. CDR3 bases: TGTGCCACCGGACAGGGGGCCAACGAGCAGTACTTC.